This entry lists 9 T cell receptor beta chains sequenced from one sample in a study of T cell responses to AZD1222 COVID-19 vaccine. Clones were read by immunoSEQ multiplex PCR, and TCRdb kept only the in-frame ones, dropping some. The sample has over 130,000 clones, about 91% seen once. The sample consisted of peripheral blood, taken 28 days after the second AZD1222 dose. The source of these receptors is an adult who received the AZD1222 COVID-19 vaccine.

This clone has just one count. The chain employs TRBV28 and TRBJ2-4; 12 bases map to TRBD2. From germline, CDR1 is MDHEN and CDR2 SYDVKM. The CDR3 loop spans 17 amino acids. Germline trimming cut 5 bases from V and 0 bases from J; bases unmatched to any gene: 5. The DNA of the CDR3 is TGTGCCAGCAGTCTGTGGACTAGCGGGGAAGCCAAAAACATTCAGTACTTC. As protein: CASSLWTSGEAKNIQYF. The whole variable domain, remainder taken from reference TRBV28 and TRBJ2-4, is DVKVTQSSRYLVKRTGEKVFLECVQDMDHENMFWYRQDPGLGLRLIYFSYDVKMKEKGDIPEGYSVSREKKERFSLILESASTNQTSMYLCASSLWTSGEAKNIQYFGAGTRLSVL.

A remark on this clone: Its ends do not fully match the called genes, so a read error is possible. The rearrangement uses TRBV7-7 and TRBJ2-5; 8 bases are shared with TRBD1. Looked up from germline, CDR1 is SSHAT and CDR2 is FNYEAQ (reference sequence). This CDR3 has 15 residues. The CDR3 DNA reads as TGTGCTAGCAGCTCGACAGGGGTTGGTACGGAGACCCAGTACTTC. Its translation: CASSSTGVGTETQYF.

V and J are TRBV7-8 and TRBJ1-1; no firm D call. CDR3 size: 14 residues. Looked up from germline, CDR1 is SGHVS and CDR2 is FQNEAQ. Trimming took 5 bases from V and 1 from J, leaving 11 bases between them. The CDR3 spells CASSQPPGNTEAFF. The CDR3 nucleotides are TGTGCCAGCAGCCAACCCCCGGGGAACACTGAAGCTTTCTTT. Based on the CDR3 plus reference TRBV7-8 and TRBJ1-1, the full variable domain is GAGVSQSPRYKVAKRGQDVALRCDPISGHVSLFWYQQALGQGPEFLTYFQNEAQLDKSGLPSDRFFAERPEGSVSTLKIQRTQQEDSAVYLCASSQPPGNTEAFFGQGTRLTVV.

The V call is TRBV4-2, the J call TRBJ1-1; no firm D call. This CDR3 has 15 amino acids. Germline CDR1 and CDR2: LGHNA and YNFKEQ. V shed 1 base and J shed 2 bases, with 11 bases lying between them. DNA for the CDR3: TGTGCCAGCAGCCAAGGCGGGGTAACCAACACTGAAGCTTTCTTT. Protein sequence: CASSQGGVTNTEAFF.

This chain uses TRBV6-6 with TRBJ1-1; 7 bases are a match to TRBD1. Per the germline V gene, CDR1 is MNHNY and CDR2 is SVGAGI (reference sequence). Germline trimming cut 7 bases from V and 4 bases from J; bases unmatched to any gene: 9. The CDR3 runs 14 residues. The CDR3 is CASTVQGVGTEAFF. As DNA, the CDR3 is TGTGCCAGCACCGTCCAGGGGGTTGGCACTGAAGCTTTCTTT.

The table lists this clone with a count of one. The chain uses TRBV27 and TRBJ2-7, with 9 bases matching TRBD1. The length of the CDR3 is 16 residues. CDR1 is MNHEY, CDR2 SMNVEV, per germline (reference sequence). Trimming took 6 bases from V and 4 from J; bases not matched to a gene: 13. CDR3 region: CASSPRWTGVMYEQYF. In nucleotides, the CDR3 is TGTGCCAGCAGCCCAAGGTGGACAGGGGTAATGTACGAGCAGTACTTC.

Remarks on this clone: Germline is not matched at one junction end, which may reflect a read error. V is TRBV19 and J is TRBJ1-5; D is unclear. The CDR3 runs to 13 residues. The germline CDR1 and CDR2 sequences are LNHDA and SQIVND (reference sequence). Here the CDR3 DNA reads TGTGCCAGTGGTATGGGCGGGAATCAGCCCCAGCATTTT. As protein: CASGMGGNQPQHF.

The count of this clone is one. V and J are TRBV5-8 and TRBJ1-2; the D is unclear. Trimming took 1 base from V and 7 from J, leaving 14 bases between them. Germline lookup yields CDR1 SGHTS and CDR2 YDEGEE. This CDR3 is 14 amino acids long. The CDR3: CASSLMQAAGGYTF. CDR3 coding DNA: TGTGCCAGCAGCTTGATGCAGGCTGCTGGTGGCTACACCTTC.

The sample holds one count of this clone. The chain uses TRBV5-1 and TRBJ1-1; D gene ambiguous. CDR1 SGHRS and CDR2 YFSETQ come from the germline V gene. Trimming stripped 2 bases from V and 3 bases from J, with 11 bases between. The CDR3 has 14 residues. Here the CDR3 reads CASSFSSGDTEAFF. CDR3 nucleotide sequence: TGCGCCAGCAGCTTCAGTTCTGGGGACACTGAAGCTTTCTTT.